This T cell receptor beta chain was identified in a study of blood T cell repertoires in COVID-19. Overall study: Acute-phase and convalescent COVID-19 samples originated in the United States, Italy and Spain.

Original methodology: Reference gene primer amplification yielded estimated nucleated cell counts. Profiling relied on immunoSEQ multiplex PCR, and the TCRdb table lists in-frame clones only, not all of them. V and J calls and clone size come straight from that table; D and trimming were deduced from the DNA. The sample shows under 200,000 clones, 79% of them seen only once. The participants were between about 18 and 90 years old and came from 24 US areas. This clone was counted only a few times. Sample: PBMCs or T cells enriched from blood (not recorded which). This TCR was recovered from a woman in her 70s in a cohort exposed to, infected with or recovered from COVID-19 (not recorded which).

CDR3 coding DNA: TGTGCCAGTAGGGACAGATCCTACGAGCAGTACTTC. Translated, it gives CASRDRSYEQYF. The chain is built from TRBV19 and TRBJ2-7, with TRBD1 as a possible D gene (6 bases). This CDR3 is built from 12 residues. Per the germline V gene, CDR1 is LNHDA and CDR2 is SQIVND (reference sequence). Trimming stripped 6 bases from V and 1 base from J, with 7 bases between. The whole variable domain, remainder taken from reference TRBV19 and TRBJ2-7, is DGGITQSPKYLFRKEGQNVTLSCEQNLNHDAMYWYRQDPGQGLRLIYYSQIVNDFQKGDIAEGYSVSREKKESFPLTVTSAQKNPTAFYLCASRDRSYEQYFGPGTRLTVT.